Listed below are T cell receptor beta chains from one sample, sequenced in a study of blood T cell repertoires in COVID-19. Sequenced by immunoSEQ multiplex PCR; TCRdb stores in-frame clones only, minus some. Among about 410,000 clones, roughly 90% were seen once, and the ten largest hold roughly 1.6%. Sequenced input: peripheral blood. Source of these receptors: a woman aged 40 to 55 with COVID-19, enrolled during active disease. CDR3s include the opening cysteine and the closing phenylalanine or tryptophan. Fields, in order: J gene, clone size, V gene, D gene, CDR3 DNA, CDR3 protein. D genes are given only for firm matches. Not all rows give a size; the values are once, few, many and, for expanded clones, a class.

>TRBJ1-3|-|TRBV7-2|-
TGTGCCAGCGGTACCGGGGGGGGTCCTGGAAACACCATATATTTT
CASGTGGGPGNTIYF
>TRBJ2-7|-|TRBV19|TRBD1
TGTGCCAGTAGTATGAATCGGGACAGAAACTACGAGCAGTACTTC
CASSMNRDRNYEQYF
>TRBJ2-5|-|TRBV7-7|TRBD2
TGTGCTAGCAGCTACGGGGGGGCCCAAGAGACCCAGTACTTC
CASSYGGAQETQYF
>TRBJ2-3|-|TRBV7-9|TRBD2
TGTGCCAGCAGCTTAACGGCGGGAGGGCCACTTCCAGATACGCAGTATTTT
CASSLTAGGPLPDTQYF
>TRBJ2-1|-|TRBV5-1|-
TGCGCCAGCAGCTTATTACCTCTGTCTGCAAACCCCCGGGGTGAGCAGTTCTTC
CASSLLPLSANPRGEQFF
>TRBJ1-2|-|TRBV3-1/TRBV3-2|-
TGTGCCAGCAGCTCGCCAAGGGGCGGCTACACCTTC
CASSSPRGGYTF
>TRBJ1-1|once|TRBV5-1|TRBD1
TGCGCCAGCAGCCGATATCGGACAGGGCTCGCCACTGAAGCTTTCTTT
CASSRYRTGLATEAFF
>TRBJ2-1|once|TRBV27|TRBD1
TGTGCCAGCAGCCCGGACAGGGGGGCCTACAATGAGCAGTTCTTC
CASSPDRGAYNEQFF
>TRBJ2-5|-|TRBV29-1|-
TGCAGCGGCGGTCCAATTACGGAGACCCAGTACTTC
CSGGPITETQYF
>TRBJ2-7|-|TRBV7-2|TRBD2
TGTGCCAGCAGCTTAAGGGGACTAGCGGGGGGCGAAGGTGAGCAGTACTTC
CASSLRGLAGGEGEQYF
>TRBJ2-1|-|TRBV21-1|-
TGTGCCAGCAGCAAGGGGCACAAGACTAGCGGGATTCAGTGTGAGCAGTTCTTC
CASSKGHKTSGIQCEQFF
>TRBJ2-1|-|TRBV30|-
TGTGCCTGGACCACAGGTAACAATGAGCAGTTCTTC
CAWTTGNNEQFF
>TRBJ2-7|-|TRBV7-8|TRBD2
TGTGCCAGCAGCTTAGGGCGGGGGACCTACGAGCAGTACTTC
CASSLGRGTYEQYF
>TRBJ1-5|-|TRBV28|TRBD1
TGTGCCAGCAGCATTACACAGGGGAATCAGCCCCAGCATTTT
CASSITQGNQPQHF
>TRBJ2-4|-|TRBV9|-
TGTGCCAGCAGCGCCGAGAAGGGGGAGTTAACCAAAAACATTCAGTACTTC
CASSAEKGELTKNIQYF
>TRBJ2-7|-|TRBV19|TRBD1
TGTGCCAGTACGACCAACAGGGGGGATGGCTACGAGCAGTACTTC
CASTTNRGDGYEQYF
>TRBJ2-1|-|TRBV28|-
TGTGCCAGCAGTCCCCCACGGAATGAGCAGTTCTTC
CASSPPRNEQFF
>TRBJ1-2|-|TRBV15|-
TGTGCCACCAGAGGGGTACGCGGCTACACCTTC
CATRGVRGYTF
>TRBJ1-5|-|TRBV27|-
TGTGCCAGTGCGACAGGCGGCCGTCAGCCCCAGCATTTT
CASATGGRQPQHF
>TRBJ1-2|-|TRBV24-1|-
TGTGCCACCAAGAATTCGGGCGGCAGGGTAGAGGGCTACACCTTC
CATKNSGGRVEGYTF
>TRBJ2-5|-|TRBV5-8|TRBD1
TGTGCCAGCAGCCCTTTTTCTAGGGGGCCCGAGACCCAGTACTTC
CASSPFSRGPETQYF
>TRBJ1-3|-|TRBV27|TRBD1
TGTGCCAGCAGTCTCAGGACAGGGGGCGACGGAAACACCATATATTTT
CASSLRTGGDGNTIYF
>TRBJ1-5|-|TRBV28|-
TGTGCCAGCAGTCCCGCTAACAGGGGCAATCAGCCCCAGCATTTT
CASSPANRGNQPQHF
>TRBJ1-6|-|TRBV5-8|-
TGTGCCAGCAGCTTCCAGACAGTCTCTAATTCACCCCTCCACTTT
CASSFQTVSNSPLHF
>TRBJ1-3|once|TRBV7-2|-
TGTGCCAGCAGCTTAGAGCGGTGGAGGGATAGAAACACCATATATTTT
CASSLERWRDRNTIYF
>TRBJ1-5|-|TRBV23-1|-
TGCGCCAGCGGGCAGGTTAGCAATCAGCCCCAGCATTTT
CASGQVSNQPQHF
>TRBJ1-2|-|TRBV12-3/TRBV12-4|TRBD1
TGTGCCAGCAGTTTGTTACAGGGGTATGGCTACACCTTC
CASSLLQGYGYTF
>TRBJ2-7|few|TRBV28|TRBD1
TGTGCCAGCAGTTCCCTCGAGGGGGCCGAAAGGTACGAGCAGTACTTC
CASSSLEGAERYEQYF
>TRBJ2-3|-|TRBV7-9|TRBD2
TGTGCCAGCAGCTACCGACTAGCGGGAGAAGATACGCAGTATTTT
CASSYRLAGEDTQYF
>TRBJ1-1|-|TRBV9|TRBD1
TGTGCCAGCAGCGTAGCTACGGGGACAGGGGTGACTGAAGCTTTCTTT
CASSVATGTGVTEAFF
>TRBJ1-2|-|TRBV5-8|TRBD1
TGTGCCAGCAGCTCGACAGGGCAGATGTCCGGCTACACCTTC
CASSSTGQMSGYTF
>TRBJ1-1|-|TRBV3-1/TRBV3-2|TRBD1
TGTGCCAGCAGCCAAATGAACAGGGGGGAGAACACTGAAGCTTTCTTT
CASSQMNRGENTEAFF
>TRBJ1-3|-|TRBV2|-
TGTGCCAGCTCCGGGGTTAGGGACACCATATATTTT
CASSGVRDTIYF
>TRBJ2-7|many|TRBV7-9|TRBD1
TGTGCCAGCAGCGCCGACAGGGGCGAGCAGTACTTC
CASSADRGEQYF
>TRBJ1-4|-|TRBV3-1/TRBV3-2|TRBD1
TGTGCCAGCAGCCGACAGGGTGAAAAACTGTTTTTT
CASSRQGEKLFF
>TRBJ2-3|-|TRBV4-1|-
TGCGCCAGCAGCCAAGCCCTCCGAGGGGATACGCAGTATTTT
CASSQALRGDTQYF
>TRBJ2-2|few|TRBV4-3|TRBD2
TGCGCCAGCAGCCAAGAGCGGCTAGCGGTGTTAAACACCGGGGAGCTGTTTTTT
CASSQERLAVLNTGELFF
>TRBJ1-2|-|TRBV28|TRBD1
TGTGCCGGGGCTGACAGGGGAAGAGACTATGGCTACACCTTC
CAGADRGRDYGYTF
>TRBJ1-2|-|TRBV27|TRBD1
TGTGCCAGCAGTTTATCTCAGGGGGCGGATGGCTACACCTTC
CASSLSQGADGYTF
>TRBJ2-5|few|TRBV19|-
TGTGCCAGTAGTATAAACAGGCTCTTCCAAGAGACCCAGTACTTC
CASSINRLFQETQYF
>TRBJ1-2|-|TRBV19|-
TGTGCCAGTAGTATAGATGTTTCTGGACACGCTAACTATGGCTACACCTTC
CASSIDVSGHANYGYTF
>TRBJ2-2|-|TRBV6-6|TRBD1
TGTGCCAGCAGGCAGGGGGCGGGCGGGGAGCTGTTTTTT
CASRQGAGGELFF
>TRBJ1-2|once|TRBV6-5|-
TGTGCCAGCAGAGGGAGCTATCAGAACTATGGCTACACCTTC
CASRGSYQNYGYTF
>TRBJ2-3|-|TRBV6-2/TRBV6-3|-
TGTGCCAGCAGCAAGTCCCCGGGGAGGGGAAGAACGGGGGCGGATACGCAGTATTTT
CASSKSPGRGRTGADTQYF
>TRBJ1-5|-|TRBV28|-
TGTGCCAGCAGTTTGGGGGGATCCCTCAATCAGCCCCAGCATTTT
CASSLGGSLNQPQHF
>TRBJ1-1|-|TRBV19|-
TGTGCCAGTACCGCGGGGGGGCCGAACACTGAAGCTTTCTTT
CASTAGGPNTEAFF
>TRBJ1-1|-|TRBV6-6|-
TGTGCCAGCAGCCGAACCACAGCGGGACTCATGAACACTGAAGCTTTCTTT
CASSRTTAGLMNTEAFF
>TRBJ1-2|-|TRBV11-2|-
TGTGCCAGCAGCTTAGGCCGGGGGAGGAGTGGCTACACCTTC
CASSLGRGRSGYTF
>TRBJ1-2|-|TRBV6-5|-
TGTGCCAGCAGTTACTGGACGGGGACTAACTATGGCTACACCTTC
CASSYWTGTNYGYTF
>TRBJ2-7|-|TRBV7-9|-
TGTGCCAGCAGCTTGTCGCGGGGCGCGGCCGCCTACGAGCAGTACTTC
CASSLSRGAAAYEQYF
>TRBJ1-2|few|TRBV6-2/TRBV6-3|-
TGTGCCAGCAGTGAGGACAGTCATGGCTACACCTTC
CASSEDSHGYTF